These 21 T cell receptor beta chains were sequenced from one sample in a study of T cells in Graves' hyperthyroidism and ophthalmopathy. RNA transcripts were the template for amplifying TCR beta CDR3 regions. The HTBI set primed first-round TCR CDR3 RT-PCR. TCRdb re-called the multiplex PCR reads with MiXCR, one entry per CDR3 protein. In the table there are about 210,000 distinct CDR3 sequences, around 19% of which are singletons. The sequenced sample was blood. All receptors derive from a man aged 40-50 years with Graves' hyperthyroidism.

The J gene is TRBJ1-2, the V gene TRBV9; 8 nucleotides match TRBD1. The CDR3 has 16 residues. Losses at the gene ends were 0 bases for V and 4 bases for J; bases not matched to a gene: 8. In germline, CDR1 is SGDLS, CDR2 YYNGEE. CDR3 coding DNA: TGTGCCAGCAGCGTAGCCGGACAGGGTCCGGTCTATGGCTACACCTTC. Amino acids: CASSVAGQGPVYGYTF.

This clonotype was picked up a small number of times. CDR3 DNA sequence: TGCAGTGCTGGTCGGGGGGATAATTCACCCCTCCACTTT. Translating it yields CSAGRGDNSPLHF. The chain combines TRBV20-1 with TRBJ1-6; D might be TRBD1 (5 bases). The CDR3 covers 13 residues. V shed 5 bases and J shed 5 bases, with 10 bases lying between them. Germline lookup yields CDR1 DFQATT and CDR2 SNEGSKA (reference sequence).

The table lists this clonotype with many counts. The V gene is TRBV13, the J gene TRBJ2-3; 9 bases line up with TRBD1. The CDR3 consists of 15 residues. The V gene's germline CDR1 is PRHDT and CDR2 FYEKMQ (reference sequence). V lost 3 bases, J lost 2 bases, and 3 bases stayed unmatched. DNA for the CDR3: TGTGCCAGCAGCTTTACAGGGGGCAACACAGATACGCAGTATTTT. This sequence encodes CASSFTGGNTDTQYF.

The CDR3 sequence: CASSLGDNNEQFF. The CDR3 DNA sequence: TGCGCCAGCAGCTTGGGTGATAACAATGAGCAGTTCTTC. The chain joins TRBV5-1 to TRBJ2-1; D ambiguous. V lost 0 bases, J lost 5 bases, and 6 bases lay in between. The CDR3 runs 13 residues. Per the germline V gene, CDR1 is SGHRS and CDR2 is YFSETQ.

The chain carries TRBV2 and TRBJ2-6, with 7 positions matching TRBD1. V dropped 4 bases and J dropped 2; count of bases not matched to a gene: 5. The CDR3 runs 16 residues. Germline CDR1 reads SNHLY; CDR2 reads FYNNEI. The CDR3 nucleotides are TGTGCCAGCAGTGTAGAGGGGGCAGCTGGGGCCAACGTCCTGACTTTC. It specifies CASSVEGAAGANVLTF.

This clonotype appeared many times. The chain uses TRBV24-1 and TRBJ2-7; 9 positions agree with TRBD2. Germline loops: CDR1 KGHDR, CDR2 SFDVKD. The trim removed 3 bases at V and 4 bases at J, leaving 6 bases unmatched. This CDR3 region has 15 residues. This CDR3 reads CATSDRRGGQYEQYF. CDR3 in DNA: TGTGCCACCAGTGATCGGCGGGGGGGCCAGTACGAGCAGTACTTC.

Many counts were recorded for this clonotype. The chain employs TRBV6-2 or TRBV6-3 and TRBJ2-1; 10 nucleotides agree with TRBD1. CDR1 and CDR2 from the germline V gene are MNHEY and SVGEGT. The CDR3 is 13 residues long. V shed 6 bases, J shed 7 bases, and the junction held 3 bases outside the gene matches. DNA for the CDR3: TGTGCCAGCAGCGGGGACAGGGGAAATGAGCAGTTCTTC. Protein product: CASSGDRGNEQFF.

This clonotype was recorded at least ten times. The rearrangement links TRBV6-1 to TRBJ1-1, with 10 bases fitting TRBD1. Germline loops: CDR1 MNHNS, CDR2 SASEGT. Losses at the gene ends were 5 bases for V and 4 bases for J; bases not matched to a gene: 7. This CDR3 region has 15 residues. The CDR3 sequence is CASSSDRGPPTEAFF. In DNA form, the CDR3 reads TGTGCCAGCAGTTCCGACAGGGGGCCTCCCACTGAAGCTTTCTTT.

This clonotype occurred many times. The chain employs TRBV7-8 and TRBJ2-7; D perhaps matches TRBD1 (6 bases). The V and J ends lost 5 bases and 4 bases respectively, with 18 bases between them. The CDR3 has 15 residues. The V gene's germline CDR1 is SGHVS and CDR2 FQNEAQ. The CDR3 protein is CASSRRLGQVYEQYF. CDR3 DNA sequence: TGTGCCAGCAGCCGACGGTTGGGACAAGTATACGAGCAGTACTTC.

This clonotype was recorded many times. The chain is built from TRBV7-3 and TRBJ1-1, with D unresolved. Germline V CDR1 and CDR2: SGHTA, FQGTGA. There are 13 residues in the CDR3. V gave up 6 bases and J gave up 3 bases, with 11 bases separating them. CDR3 DNA sequence: TGTGCCAGCAGTTCCCTGCGGGACACTGAAGCTTTCTTT. It specifies CASSSLRDTEAFF.

This clonotype has at least ten counts. This rearrangement joins TRBV5-1 to TRBJ1-1, with D unclear. Germline CDR1 reads SGHRS; CDR2 reads YFSETQ. V lost 3 bases and J 1 base, leaving 7 bases between the germline ends. This CDR3 comprises 13 residues. The CDR3 reads CASSSDPNTEAFF. The CDR3 DNA reads as TGCGCCAGCAGCTCGGACCCGAACACTGAAGCTTTCTTT.

This chain joins TRBV19 and TRBJ2-5, with D tentatively TRBD2 (5 bases). Trimming removed 3 bases at V and 5 bases at J, with 7 bases between. From germline, CDR1 is LNHDA and CDR2 SQIVND (reference sequence). The CDR3 consists of 12 residues. CDR3 sequence (DNA): TGTGCCAGTAGTATGAGAGGGGAGACCCAGTACTTC. As protein: CASSMRGETQYF.

The chain recombines TRBV10-3 with TRBJ2-1; 9 bases are a match to TRBD1. Germline V gene data show CDR1 as ENHRY and CDR2 as SYGVKD. Trimming took 0 bases from V and 0 from J; bases not matched to a gene: 9. This CDR3 region has 19 residues. The CDR3 sequence is CAISESRGTGKYSYNEQFF. The DNA for the CDR3 is TGTGCCATCAGTGAGTCCAGGGGGACAGGGAAATACTCCTACAATGAGCAGTTCTTC.

Many counts were recorded for this clonotype. The CDR3 DNA reads as TGTGCCAGCACCACCTCCTCTGGAAACACCATATATTTT. Translation gives CASTTSSGNTIYF. The chain joins TRBV3-1 to TRBJ1-3; D not certain. The CDR3 covers 13 residues. The germline V gene encodes CDR1 LGHDT and CDR2 YNNKEL (reference sequence). The V gene lost 7 bases and the J gene lost 0 bases, with 7 bases spanning the gap.

This clonotype was observed many times. The genes are TRBV14 and TRBJ2-7; D is tentatively TRBD1 or TRBD2 (5 bases each). The CDR3 has 16 amino acids. The V and J ends lost 3 bases and 0 bases respectively, with 15 bases between them. Germline CDR1 is SGHDN and CDR2 is FVKESK. The CDR3: CASSHLRDRISYEQYF. In DNA form, the CDR3 reads TGTGCCAGCAGCCATCTCCGGGACCGTATCTCCTACGAGCAGTACTTC.

This clonotype came up many times. The chain uses TRBV29-1 and TRBJ2-7; D not certain. The V and J ends lost 7 bases and 4 bases respectively, with 14 bases between them. From germline, CDR1 is SQVTM and CDR2 ANQGSEA. The CDR3 is 12 amino acids. The CDR3 sequence is CSASSVGYEQYF. For the CDR3, the DNA is TGCAGCGCCTCCTCAGTGGGGTACGAGCAGTACTTC.

In this sample, this clonotype turned up many times. The chain couples TRBV2 to TRBJ2-2; maybe TRBD1 (6 bases). V shed 6 bases and J shed 7 bases, with 15 bases lying between them. The CDR3 covers 14 residues. The germline V gene encodes CDR1 SNHLY and CDR2 FYNNEI. CDR3 loop: CASRWGPKGGELFF. Written as DNA, the CDR3 is TGTGCCAGCAGATGGGGGCCAAAGGGCGGGGAGCTGTTTTTT.

This clonotype was picked up many times. This chain connects TRBV20-1 to TRBJ1-5; D is possibly TRBD1 (6 bases). The CDR3 totals 14 residues. Trimming left V 1 base short and J 6 bases short, with 13 bases between. CDR1 is DFQATT and CDR2 is SNEGSKA in the germline V gene (reference sequence). The chain's CDR3 is CSARGVRGRQPQHF. The CDR3, as DNA: TGCAGTGCTAGAGGGGTCCGGGGGCGTCAGCCCCAGCATTTT.

The chain uses TRBV15 and TRBJ1-1; TRBD1 aligns across 9 bases. This CDR3 has 17 residues. Trimming cost V 3 bases and J 1 base; bases outside gene matches: 9. Germline CDR1 reads LNHNV; CDR2 reads YYDKDF (reference sequence). The CDR3 loop reads CATSRPRGDRANTEAFF. The CDR3 nucleotides read TGTGCCACCAGCAGGCCCCGGGGGGACAGGGCGAACACTGAAGCTTTCTTT.

About this clonotype itself: An end of the junction does not agree with germline; a read error may underlie this. This rearrangement joins TRBV7-2 to TRBJ1-1, with a possible D match to TRBD1 (6 bases). Per germline, CDR1 SGHTA and CDR2 FQGNSA. CDR3 length: 16 amino acids. CDR3 sequence: CASSLRIVGPGADAFF. Written as DNA, the CDR3 is TGTGCCAGCAGCTTAAGGATCGTTGGTCCAGGGGCTGACGCTTTCTTT.

The table lists this clonotype with many counts. The chain recombines TRBV5-1 with TRBJ2-2, with D uncertain. Trimming took off 2 bases at V and 0 bases at J, with 8 bases between the two ends. Germline CDR1 is SGHRS and CDR2 is YFSETQ. The CDR3 runs to 15 residues. This chain's CDR3 is CASSFSAANTGELFF. CDR3 DNA sequence: TGCGCCAGCAGCTTCTCGGCGGCGAACACCGGGGAGCTGTTTTTT.